These T cell receptor beta chains were read from a single sample in a study of blood T cell repertoires in COVID-19. The data were produced by immunoSEQ multiplex PCR, yet TCRdb's version contains in-frame clones alone and is incomplete. The sample holds 250,000 or so clones, about 90% seen once. Material for sequencing was PBMCs or T cells enriched from blood (not recorded which). Source of these receptors: a middle-aged man who had been exposed to COVID-19. The CDR3 runs from the conserved cysteine through the conserved F or W. The D gene is left open where the match is weak. Size is stated for part of the rows, as once, few or many counts, or as a class when the clone is expanded.

.	.	TRBJ2-3	TRBV24-1	TGTGCCACCCAATTACAGGGTTCGGAGGATACGCAGTATTTT	CATQLQGSEDTQYF
TRBD1	.	TRBJ2-7	TRBV5-1	TGCGCCAGCAGCCTGGGACAGGGGAGCGAGCAGTACTTC	CASSLGQGSEQYF
TRBD1	.	TRBJ2-1	TRBV29-1	TGCAGCGTCGGACAGGCCTACAATGAGCAGTTCTTC	CSVGQAYNEQFF
.	.	TRBJ2-3	TRBV24-1	TGTGCCACCAGTGATCCCGCAGCAGGGTCCACAGATACGCAGTATTTT	CATSDPAAGSTDTQYF
.	.	TRBJ2-5	TRBV28	TGTGCCAGCACCTCTTTTATTGGGGGCCCCCGCGAGACCCAGTACTTC	CASTSFIGGPRETQYF
TRBD2	.	TRBJ2-3	TRBV7-9	TGTGCCAGCAGCCGAGCTTTCAGACTAGCGGGGGGTTCAGATACGCAGTATTTT	CASSRAFRLAGGSDTQYF
TRBD2	.	TRBJ2-3	TRBV2	TGTGCCAGCAGTGGGACTAGCAGCCGCACAGATACGCAGTATTTT	CASSGTSSRTDTQYF
TRBD1	.	TRBJ1-5	TRBV28	TGTGCCAGCAGTTCACCCTCCGGGACAGGGAATCAGCCCCAGCATTTT	CASSSPSGTGNQPQHF
.	.	TRBJ1-2	TRBV20-1	TGCAGTGCTAGTGGTCGGGGGAACTATGGCTACACCTTC	CSASGRGNYGYTF
.	.	TRBJ1-1	TRBV2	TGTGCCAGCATTTTGAGGATGAACACTGAAGCTTTCTTT	CASILRMNTEAFF
TRBD1	.	TRBJ1-2	TRBV28	TGTGCCAGCAGTTTATGGGGGACAGAAGATAACTATGGCTACACCTTC	CASSLWGTEDNYGYTF
.	.	TRBJ2-7	TRBV18	TGTGCCAGCTCACCACTCGGCCAGGACTACGAGCAGTACTTC	CASSPLGQDYEQYF
.	.	TRBJ1-1	TRBV6-5	TGTGCCAGTTGTACGCGGGGGCGTGAAGCTTTCTTT	CASCTRGREAFF
TRBD2	.	TRBJ2-1	TRBV11-2	TGTGCCAGCAGCTGGGGAGGGCCTGAGCAGTTCTTC	CASSWGGPEQFF
TRBD1	.	TRBJ2-1	TRBV15	TGTGCCACCAGCAGAGCGGGACAGGGGTGGAATGAGCAGTTCTTC	CATSRAGQGWNEQFF
.	once	TRBJ2-4	TRBV5-1	TGCGCCAGCAGCTTGACCGGGATTGACCGGGAAGACATTCAGTACTTC	CASSLTGIDREDIQYF
.	.	TRBJ2-7	TRBV5-4	TGTGCCAGCAGCCTTCCGGGACACACCTACGAGCAGTACTTC	CASSLPGHTYEQYF
.	many	TRBJ1-1	TRBV19	TGTGCCAGTAGTCTCACAGACAGTTTGAACACTGAAGCTTTCTTT	CASSLTDSLNTEAFF
TRBD1	.	TRBJ1-6	TRBV28	TGTGCCAGCAGTTTGGACAGGGCAGCCTATAATTCACCCCTCCACTTT	CASSLDRAAYNSPLHF
.	.	TRBJ1-5	TRBV6-1	TGTGCCAGCAGTGAAGTATGGCGGCTTGAGGAGCCCCAGCATTTT	CASSEVWRLEEPQHF
TRBD1	once	TRBJ1-6	TRBV30	TGTGCCTGGAGTGCATCAGACAGGGGGAATTCACCCCTCCACTTT	CAWSASDRGNSPLHF
TRBD1	once	TRBJ1-1	TRBV9	TGTGCCAGCAGCTACGGACAGGGGACGGGGACTGAAGCTTTCTTT	CASSYGQGTGTEAFF
.	.	TRBJ2-1	TRBV9	TGTGCCAGCAGCGCCCTTATTAGCTCCTACAATGAGCAGTTCTTC	CASSALISSYNEQFF
TRBD2	.	TRBJ2-5	TRBV20-1	TGCAGTGCTAGTCGGCTAGCGGGGCAAGAGACCCAGTACTTC	CSASRLAGQETQYF
TRBD1	.	TRBJ2-3	TRBV19	TGTGCCAGTAGTCGGACAGGGTCTACGGGCGCACAAGATACGCAGTATTTT	CASSRTGSTGAQDTQYF
TRBD1	.	TRBJ2-5	TRBV7-9	TGTGCCAGCAGCGTTGGGACAGGGACGTGGGAGACCCAGTACTTC	CASSVGTGTWETQYF
TRBD1	.	TRBJ1-2	TRBV28	TGTGCCAGCAGCCCGCCGGGACAGTCGAAAGGCTACACCTTC	CASSPPGQSKGYTF
.	.	TRBJ1-1	TRBV3-1/TRBV3-2	TGTGCCAGCAGCCAGGGAGGTATGGTCGACACTGAAGCTTTCTTT	CASSQGGMVDTEAFF
.	.	TRBJ1-6	TRBV6-5	TGTGCCAGCACCCGGAGCTCCTATAATTCACCCCTCCACTTT	CASTRSSYNSPLHF
TRBD1	.	TRBJ1-2	TRBV11-2	TGTGCCAGCAGCCGCGGACAGGGCAAAGCCTATGGCTACACCTTC	CASSRGQGKAYGYTF
.	once	TRBJ2-1	TRBV27	TGTGCCAGCAGTTTTGACATCTACAATGAGCAGTTCTTC	CASSFDIYNEQFF
.	.	TRBJ2-3	TRBV5-5	TGTGCCAGCAGCGGTCGCGGGGGCTACCCAGATACGCAGTATTTT	CASSGRGGYPDTQYF
.	.	TRBJ1-5	TRBV19	TGTGCCAGTAGTATCGATGACAGAACGCTGCGCAATCAGCCCCAGCATTTT	CASSIDDRTLRNQPQHF
.	.	TRBJ1-1	TRBV5-1	TGCGCCAGCAGCTTGGGTATTCGGACTGAAGCTTTCTTT	CASSLGIRTEAFF
.	.	TRBJ1-5	TRBV27	TGTGCCAGCAGCGGGGATTTCAATCAGCCCCAGCATTTT	CASSGDFNQPQHF
.	.	TRBJ2-1	TRBV11-2	TGTGCCAGCAGCTTTTGGGGGCCGGGCGTCTACAATGAGCAGTTCTTC	CASSFWGPGVYNEQFF
.	.	TRBJ1-5	TRBV11-2	TGTGCCAGCAGCTTAGGCCCGCCCGGGTTTAGCAATCAGCCCCAGCATTTT	CASSLGPPGFSNQPQHF
TRBD1	once	TRBJ1-5	TRBV7-2	TGTGCCAGCAGCTTCCGGACAGGGGTAAATCAGCCCCAGCATTTT	CASSFRTGVNQPQHF
.	.	TRBJ2-7	TRBV29-1	TGCAGCGTTGAAATCAACTACGAGCAGTACTTC	CSVEINYEQYF
TRBD1	.	TRBJ2-2	TRBV18	TGTGCCAGCTCACCACGTAGACAGGGAAACACCGGGGAGCTGTTTTTT	CASSPRRQGNTGELFF
.	.	TRBJ2-1	TRBV29-1	TGCAGCGTCCCTTTTCGGAGCTCCTACAATGAGCAGTTCTTC	CSVPFRSSYNEQFF
.	.	TRBJ2-5	TRBV7-9	TGTGCCAGCAGCTTAGGCACAACGGGGACCCAGTACTTC	CASSLGTTGTQYF
.	.	TRBJ1-5	TRBV3-1/TRBV3-2	TGTGCCAGCAGCCAAGAAGCCGGTCAGCCCCAGCATTTT	CASSQEAGQPQHF
.	.	TRBJ2-1	TRBV7-3	TGTGCCAGCAGCTTTACTTCCGGGTCCAATGAGCAGTTCTTC	CASSFTSGSNEQFF
.	.	TRBJ1-2	TRBV5-1	TGCGCCAGCAGCGTCCTGCGGGGAGACTATGGCTACACCTTC	CASSVLRGDYGYTF
.	few	TRBJ1-5	TRBV7-2	TGTGCCAGCAGCTTAGATGTGGGTCCAGGACAGCCCCAGCATTTT	CASSLDVGPGQPQHF
.	.	TRBJ1-5	TRBV6-6	TGTGCCAGCAGCTCAACGGGGCCCCAGCATTTT	CASSSTGPQHF
TRBD1	.	TRBJ1-2	TRBV12-3/TRBV12-4	TGTGCCAGCAGCCCAACAGGGGGCTATGGCTACACCTTC	CASSPTGGYGYTF
.	once	TRBJ1-3	TRBV9	TGTGCCAGCAGCGTAGAAGGGGCAGGGACAATCTCTGGAAACACCATATATTTT	CASSVEGAGTISGNTIYF
TRBD1	.	TRBJ1-3	TRBV6-6	TGTGCCAGCAGTCGGAAGGGACAGGGAAGTGGAAACACCATATATTTT	CASSRKGQGSGNTIYF
.	once	TRBJ1-5	TRBV28	TGTGCCAGCAGCGAGACATATGGGACTCCACCCGATAGCAATCAGCCCCAGCATTTT	CASSETYGTPPDSNQPQHF
.	.	TRBJ1-5	TRBV19	TGTGCCAGTAGCCCGCGGGACGGCAATCAGCCCCAGCATTTT	CASSPRDGNQPQHF
.	once	TRBJ1-1	TRBV20-1	TGCAGTGCTAGTTGGGGCAGGAGGGACACTGAAGCTTTCTTT	CSASWGRRDTEAFF
.	.	TRBJ2-3	TRBV27	TGTGCCAGCAGTTCCCCCTGGTTCGGGAGTCATTCCGATACGCAGTATTTT	CASSSPWFGSHSDTQYF
TRBD1	.	TRBJ1-1	TRBV7-3	TGTGCCAGCAGCTTGACAGGGGTATGGACTGAAGCTTTCTTT	CASSLTGVWTEAFF
TRBD1	once	TRBJ2-6	TRBV5-5	TGTGCCAGCAGCTTTGGACAGGGGTCTGGGGCCAACGTCCTGACTTTC	CASSFGQGSGANVLTF